The 25 T cell receptor beta chains below all came from one sample that was sequenced in a study of blood T cell repertoires in COVID-19. Repertoires were generated with immunoSEQ multiplex PCR, while TCRdb's copy carries only in-frame clones and drops some. The data hold around 230,000 clones, with approximately 85% observed a single time. The sample consisted of peripheral blood. These receptors all stem from a man between 45 and 60 years old with COVID-19, enrolled during active disease.

This sequence joins TRBV27 and TRBJ2-7; D is possibly TRBD2 (6 bases). The CDR3 covers 14 residues. In germline, CDR1 is MNHEY, CDR2 SMNVEV (reference sequence). V lost 2 bases to trimming and J lost 6 bases, with 14 bases between them. Here the CDR3 reads CASSLKGLSVEQYF. The DNA of the CDR3 is TGTGCCAGCAGTTTAAAGGGACTGTCTGTCGAGCAGTACTTC.

The V gene is TRBV6-1, the J gene TRBJ2-7; D is perhaps TRBD1 (5 bases). V was cut by 2 bases and J by 3 bases, with 11 bases left in between. This CDR3 has 14 amino acids. CDR1 and CDR2 from the germline V gene are MNHNS and SASEGT. The CDR3 DNA is TGTGCCAGCAGTGAAAGGGGAACAGACTACGAGCAGTACTTC. Translating it yields CASSERGTDYEQYF.

The gene calls are TRBV10-3 and TRBJ2-7; 14 bases match TRBD2. The ends lost 0 bases at V and 0 bases at J; junction bases unmatched: 4. The CDR3 spans 18 residues. Germline lookup yields CDR1 ENHRY and CDR2 SYGVKD. The CDR3 spells CAISESGTSGSYSYEQYF. The CDR3 nucleotides read TGTGCCATCAGTGAGTCGGGGACTAGCGGGAGCTACTCCTACGAGCAGTACTTC.

This clone appeared a few times. The chain joins TRBV6-1 to TRBJ1-5; 8 bases map to TRBD1. Losses at the gene ends were 3 bases for V and 2 bases for J; bases not matched to a gene: 0. This CDR3 has 14 residues. CDR1 and CDR2 from the germline V gene are MNHNS and SASEGT. CDR3 DNA sequence: TGTGCCAGCAGTGAGGACAGGGGCAATCAGCCCCAGCATTTT. Its translation is CASSEDRGNQPQHF.

V is TRBV7-3 and J is TRBJ2-1, with D maybe TRBD2 (5 bases). This CDR3 is 14 amino acids long. CDR1 is SGHTA, CDR2 FQGTGA, per germline. With 0 bases removed from V and 9 bases from J, the gap between germline ends came to 12 bases. CDR3 DNA: TGTGCCAGCAGCTTAACGCTAGGCGGAGGTGAGCAGTTCTTC. This translates into CASSLTLGGGEQFF.

V usage is TRBV7-6 and J usage is TRBJ2-1; TRBD2 matches at 7 bases. In germline, CDR1 is SGHVS, CDR2 FNYEAQ. J gave up 2 bases and V 5 bases, and 9 bases lay outside the gene matches. The CDR3 spans 16 residues. In DNA form, the CDR3 reads TGTGCCAGCAGCCCTAGGTCGGCGGGGGCCTACAATGAGCAGTTCTTC. Translation: CASSPRSAGAYNEQFF.

The V and J genes are TRBV6-5 and TRBJ2-1; 13 bases align to TRBD2. V lost 6 bases to trimming and J lost 4 bases; unmatched junction nucleotides: 3. Germline V gene lookup returns CDR1 MNHEY and CDR2 SVGAGI. The CDR3 covers 15 residues. The CDR3 sequence is CASSLTSGGYNEQFF. The CDR3 DNA sequence: TGTGCCAGCAGCTTGACTAGCGGGGGGTACAATGAGCAGTTCTTC.

This chain uses TRBV9 with TRBJ1-6, with D perhaps matching TRBD1 (5 bases). The CDR3 is made up of 13 amino acids. V was trimmed by 0 bases and J by 16 bases, leaving 14 bases between them. CDR1 is SGDLS and CDR2 is YYNGEE in the germline V gene. CDR3 loop: CASSVGDWGLLHF. CDR3 coding DNA: TGTGCCAGCAGCGTAGGAGATTGGGGACTGCTCCACTTT.

The chain is built from TRBV6-1 and TRBJ2-1; TRBD2 agrees at 13 bases. V was pared by 1 base and J by 2 bases, with 2 bases of the junction left unmatched. CDR1 is MNHNS, CDR2 SASEGT, per germline. The length of the CDR3 is 17 residues. CDR3 loop: CASSEGTSGGTYNEQFF. The CDR3 coding sequence is TGTGCCAGCAGTGAAGGGACTAGCGGGGGAACCTACAATGAGCAGTTCTTC.

The CDR3 is CASSYYSSQETQYF. The CDR3 bases are TGTGCCAGCAGTTACTACTCATCCCAAGAGACCCAGTACTTC. V gene TRBV6-6 combines with J gene TRBJ2-5; D remains unclear. This CDR3 has 14 amino acids. CDR1 is MNHNY and CDR2 is SVGAGI in the germline V gene (reference sequence). Trimming stripped 1 base from V and 1 base from J, with 7 bases between.

This clone was recorded a few times. A read error may account for a junction end that differs from germline. The rearrangement uses TRBV19 and TRBJ1-5; no clear D gene. CDR3 length: 11 residues. The germline gives CDR1 LNHDA, CDR2 SQIVND (reference sequence). The CDR3 DNA follows: TGTGCCAGTAGTACGGATCATGGACTCATTTTT. Amino acid sequence: CASSTDHGLIF.

The V and J genes are TRBV20-1 and TRBJ1-2, with D perhaps TRBD1 (5 bases). V lost 5 bases to trimming and J lost 10 bases, with 14 bases between them. The germline CDR1 and CDR2 sequences are DFQATT and SNEGSKA (reference sequence). The CDR3 contains 11 residues. DNA for the CDR3: TGCAGTGCTTCTCCCTCAGGGTTCTACACCTTC. It yields the protein CSASPSGFYTF.

This clone was seen a single time. CDR3 nucleotides: TGTGCCAGCAGCCCCGGGACAGCATATGGCTACACCTTC. Translation: CASSPGTAYGYTF. V usage is TRBV7-2 and J usage is TRBJ1-2; 7 positions match TRBD1. Per the germline V gene, CDR1 is SGHTA and CDR2 is FQGNSA. This CDR3 comprises 13 residues. With V trimmed by 5 bases and J by 5 bases, 5 bases remained unmatched.

V gene TRBV7-9 combines with J gene TRBJ2-7; TRBD1 matches at 10 bases. Germline V lookup: CDR1 SEHNR, CDR2 FQNEAQ (reference sequence). Unmatched junction bases numbered 12, after V lost 1 base and J lost 9 bases. This CDR3 has 16 amino acids. This CDR3 reads CASSLDKGQGERSQYF. The CDR3 DNA reads TGTGCCAGCAGCTTAGACAAAGGACAGGGGGAGCGTTCGCAGTACTTC. The full variable domain, completed using reference TRBV7-9 and TRBJ2-7, is DTGVSQNPRHKITKRGQNVTFRCDPISEHNRLYWYRQTLGQGPEFLTYFQNEAQLEKSRLLSDRFSAERPKGSFSTLEIQRTEQGDSAMYLCASSLDKGQGERSQYFGPGTRLTVT.

This chain connects TRBV7-9 to TRBJ2-7; D not certain. This CDR3 contains 15 residues. V lost 5 bases, J lost 4 bases, and 18 bases lay in between. From germline, CDR1 is SEHNR and CDR2 FQNEAQ (reference sequence). The CDR3 sequence is CASSNLDSTVYEQYF. CDR3 DNA: TGTGCCAGCAGCAACCTTGATTCTACGGTGTACGAGCAGTACTTC.

This clone has only one observation. This chain joins TRBV27 and TRBJ1-2, with 9 bases matching TRBD1. Germline V CDR1 and CDR2: MNHEY, SMNVEV (reference sequence). The CDR3 sequence is 20 residues long. Trimming took 3 bases from V and 2 from J; bases not matched to a gene: 19. CDR3 in amino acids: CASSFKAPPSGTGLNYGYTF. The CDR3 coding sequence is TGTGCCAGCAGTTTCAAGGCCCCCCCCTCCGGGACAGGGCTAAACTATGGCTACACCTTC.

The rearrangement joins TRBV28 to TRBJ2-3; TRBD2 matches 7 bases. This CDR3 contains 14 residues. After removal of 7 bases from V and 6 bases from J, the junction contained 10 bases not matched to a gene. Germline-derived CDR1 and CDR2 are MDHEN and SYDVKM. The CDR3 loop is CASILGTTPDTQYF. CDR3 coding DNA: TGTGCCAGCATTCTTGGGACTACTCCGGATACGCAGTATTTT.

The CDR3 protein is CASSQFPTGDYEQYF. In nucleotides, the CDR3 is TGTGCCAGCAGCCAATTCCCGACAGGAGACTACGAGCAGTACTTC. V gene TRBV3-1 (or the pseudogene TRBV3-2) combines with J gene TRBJ2-7, with a tentative D call TRBD1 (6 bases). V was trimmed by 2 bases and J by 3 bases, leaving 14 bases between them. The V gene's germline CDR1 is LGHDT and CDR2 YNNKEL (reference sequence). This CDR3 spans 15 amino acids.

With respect to this clone: Other DNA sequences in the sample encode the same CDR3. V gene TRBV18 combines with J gene TRBJ2-2; tentative D call: TRBD1 (6 bases). Germline V lookup: CDR1 KGHSH, CDR2 LQKENI. The CDR3 runs to 14 residues. The V end lost 3 bases, the J end lost 1 base, and 6 bases lay between the germline ends. CDR3 nucleotide sequence: TGTGCCAGCTCACCGGGACAGAACACCGGGGAGCTGTTTTTT. It codes for CASSPGQNTGELFF.

The V and J genes are TRBV5-1 and TRBJ1-2, with D tentatively TRBD1 (6 bases). Trimming removed 0 bases from V and 6 bases from J, with 12 bases in between. CDR1 and CDR2 from the germline V gene are SGHRS and YFSETQ. The CDR3 consists of 14 residues. The CDR3 bases are TGCGCCAGCAGCTTGGCCAACAGGGAAAATGGCTACACCTTC. Protein sequence: CASSLANRENGYTF.

V is TRBV7-9 and J is TRBJ2-2; D not resolved. Between the trimmed V and J ends, which lost 7 bases and 4 bases, there was a span of 10 bases. This CDR3 has 13 residues. CDR1 is SEHNR and CDR2 is FQNEAQ in the germline V gene (reference sequence). CDR3 sequence reads: CASNRLTTGELFF. The CDR3 DNA reads TGTGCCAGCAACCGGTTAACCACCGGGGAGCTGTTTTTT.

V usage is TRBV5-6 and J usage is TRBJ1-1, with TRBD1 matching 8 bases. Germline V gene lookup returns CDR1 SGHDT and CDR2 YYEEEE. The CDR3 consists of 14 residues. The J segment lost 5 bases and the V segment lost 2 bases, leaving 5 bases of the junction unmatched. CDR3 sequence (DNA): TGTGCCAGCAGCTTTACAGGGGGAAAGACTGAAGCTTTCTTT. Protein sequence: CASSFTGGKTEAFF.

The chain is built from TRBV30 and TRBJ1-2; TRBD1 matches 7 bases. CDR1 and CDR2 (germline): GTSNPN, SVGIG (reference sequence). The CDR3 sequence is 13 residues long. V trimming: 0 bases; J trimming: 8 bases; junction bases outside the gene matches: 6. The CDR3, as DNA: TGTGCCTGGAGTGTTCCGAACAGGGGCGGCTACACCTTC. This codes for CAWSVPNRGGYTF.

The rearrangement uses TRBV24-1 and TRBJ2-3, with 8 positions matching TRBD2. Germline assignment: CDR1 KGHDR and CDR2 SFDVKD. J was trimmed by 6 bases and V by 3 bases; bases with no gene match: 4. There are 14 residues in the CDR3. In nucleotides, the CDR3 is TGTGCCACCAGTGATCCCAGACTAGCGGATACGCAGTATTTT. It translates to CATSDPRLADTQYF.

V is TRBV9 and J is TRBJ2-3; 11 bases agree with TRBD1. The V and J ends lost 3 bases and 8 bases, in that order; junction bases with no gene match: 5. The CDR3 has 14 residues. Germline-derived CDR1 and CDR2 are SGDLS and YYNGEE. The CDR3 is CASSADRGRVTQYF. The CDR3 DNA reads as TGTGCCAGCAGCGCGGACAGGGGGCGGGTTACGCAGTATTTT.